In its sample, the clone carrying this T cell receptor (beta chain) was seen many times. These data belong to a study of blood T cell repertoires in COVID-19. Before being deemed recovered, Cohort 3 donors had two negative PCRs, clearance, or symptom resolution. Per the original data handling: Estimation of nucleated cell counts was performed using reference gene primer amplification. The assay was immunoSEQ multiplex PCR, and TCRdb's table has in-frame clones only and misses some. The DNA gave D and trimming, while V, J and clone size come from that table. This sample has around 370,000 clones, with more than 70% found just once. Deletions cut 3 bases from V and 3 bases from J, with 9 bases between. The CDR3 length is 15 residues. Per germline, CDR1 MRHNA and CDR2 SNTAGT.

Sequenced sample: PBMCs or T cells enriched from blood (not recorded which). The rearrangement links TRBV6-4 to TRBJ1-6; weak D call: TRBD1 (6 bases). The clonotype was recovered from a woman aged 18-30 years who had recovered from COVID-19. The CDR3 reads CASSEGDNYNSPLHF. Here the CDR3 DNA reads TGTGCCAGCAGTGAGGGGGACAACTATAATTCACCCCTCCACTTT.